This TCR beta chain comes out of a study of T cells after yellow fever vaccination. At the level of the study: With SMART-Seq v4 Ultra Low Input, the fractions containing low cell numbers were prepared.

V shed 5 bases, J shed 4 bases, and the junction held 9 bases outside the gene matches. Germline loops: CDR1 SGHTA, CDR2 FQGNSA. There are 16 residues in the CDR3. In its sample, this clonotype was seen many times. TCRdb processed the 5' RACE reads anew with MiXCR; each CDR3 protein has one entry. The sample carries approximately 74,000 distinct CDR3 sequences, approximately 5.9% recorded once. This receptor was identified in a young man who received the YFV17D yellow fever vaccine. Source: CD4+ T cells sorted from PBMCs, taken roughly 14 days after the first yellow fever vaccination. This chain joins TRBV7-2 and TRBJ2-3; TRBD2 aligns across 10 bases. CDR3: CASSPAASGGADTQYF. The CDR3 nucleotides are TGTGCCAGCAGCCCCGCTGCTAGCGGGGGCGCAGATACGCAGTATTTT.